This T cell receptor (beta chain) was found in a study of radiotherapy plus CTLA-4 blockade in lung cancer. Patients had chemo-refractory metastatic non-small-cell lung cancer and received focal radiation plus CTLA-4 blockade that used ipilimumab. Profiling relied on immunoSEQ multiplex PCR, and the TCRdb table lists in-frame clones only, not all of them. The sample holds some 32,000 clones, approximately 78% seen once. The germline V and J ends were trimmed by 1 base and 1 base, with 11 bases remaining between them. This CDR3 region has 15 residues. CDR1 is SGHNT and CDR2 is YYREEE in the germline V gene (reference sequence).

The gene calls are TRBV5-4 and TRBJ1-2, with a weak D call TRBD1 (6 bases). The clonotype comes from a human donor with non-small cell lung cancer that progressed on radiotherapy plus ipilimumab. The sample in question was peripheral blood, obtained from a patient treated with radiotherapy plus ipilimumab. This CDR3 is CASSLSDRINYGYTF. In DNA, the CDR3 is TGTGCCAGCAGCTTGTCCGACAGGATTAACTATGGCTACACCTTC.